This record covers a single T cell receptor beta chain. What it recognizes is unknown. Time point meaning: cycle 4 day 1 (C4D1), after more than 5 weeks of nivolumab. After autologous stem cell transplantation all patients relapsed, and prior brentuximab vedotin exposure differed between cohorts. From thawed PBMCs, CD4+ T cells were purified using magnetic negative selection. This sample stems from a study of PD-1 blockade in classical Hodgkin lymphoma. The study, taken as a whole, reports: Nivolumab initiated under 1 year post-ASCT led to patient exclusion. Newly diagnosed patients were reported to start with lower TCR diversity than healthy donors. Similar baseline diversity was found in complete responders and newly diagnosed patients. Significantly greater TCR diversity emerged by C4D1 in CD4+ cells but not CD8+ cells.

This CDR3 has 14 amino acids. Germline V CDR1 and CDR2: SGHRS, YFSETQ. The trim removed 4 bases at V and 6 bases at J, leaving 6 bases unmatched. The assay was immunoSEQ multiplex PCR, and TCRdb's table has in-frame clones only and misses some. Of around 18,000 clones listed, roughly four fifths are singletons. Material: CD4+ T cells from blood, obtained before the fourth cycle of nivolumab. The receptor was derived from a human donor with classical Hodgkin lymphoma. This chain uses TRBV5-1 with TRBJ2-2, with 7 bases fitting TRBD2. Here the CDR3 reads CASSRERGAGELFF. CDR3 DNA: TGCGCCAGCAGCCGCGAACGGGGGGCCGGGGAGCTGTTTTTT.